One sample yielded the 31 T cell receptor beta chains listed below, sequenced in a study of blood T cells in healthy people across ages. A sample-barcoded 5' primer and a J-beta primer mix were used in a second PCR of roughly 7 to 12 cycles. TCRdb itself ran the 5' RACE reads through MiXCR, one entry per CDR3 protein. The data contain 920,000 or so distinct CDR3 sequences, 35% to 50% of them singletons. Specimen: blood. These receptors all come from a woman aged 55-70 years in good health.

Ten or more counts support this clonotype. The chain combines TRBV4-2 with TRBJ2-3; the match to TRBD2 covers 7 bases. Germline CDR1 is LGHNA and CDR2 is YNFKEQ. V trimming: 1 base; J trimming: 2 bases; junction bases outside the gene matches: 6. CDR3 size: 16 residues. The CDR3 region is CASSQGASGDTDTQYF. CDR3 DNA sequence: TGTGCCAGCAGCCAAGGGGCTAGCGGAGACACAGATACGCAGTATTTT.

The chain carries TRBV29-1 and TRBJ2-5; 7 bases align to TRBD2. There are 16 residues in the CDR3. V was pared by 4 bases and J by 0 bases, with 11 bases of the junction left unmatched. CDR1 SQVTM and CDR2 ANQGSEA come from the germline V gene. The CDR3 sequence is CSVGGLPRAYQETQYF. In nucleotides, the CDR3 is TGCAGCGTTGGGGGACTACCCCGCGCGTACCAAGAGACCCAGTACTTC.

For this clonotype: A read error may be the cause here, since a much bigger clone is one base away. V is TRBV28 and J is TRBJ2-3, with D perhaps matching TRBD2 (5 bases). The CDR3 is made up of 15 amino acids. The germline V gene has CDR1 MDHEN and CDR2 SYDVKM. The CDR3 loop is CASSPPSGLTDAQYF. CDR3 nucleotide sequence: TGTGCCAGCAGTCCTCCTTCCGGACTCACAGATGCGCAGTATTTT. Based on the CDR3 plus reference TRBV28 and TRBJ2-3, the full variable domain is DVKVTQSSRYLVKRTGEKVFLECVQDMDHENMFWYRQDPGLGLRLIYFSYDVKMKEKGDIPEGYSVSREKKERFSLILESASTNQTSMYLCASSPPSGLTDAQYFGPGTRLTVL.

This clonotype was recorded a few times. The chain is built from TRBV7-9 and TRBJ2-7, with TRBD1 matching 9 bases. V lost 9 bases to trimming and J lost 4 bases; unmatched junction nucleotides: 10. CDR3 length: 14 residues. Germline CDR1 reads SEHNR; CDR2 reads FQNEAQ (reference sequence). As DNA, the CDR3 is TGTGCCAGTTGCAGAGGACAGGGGTCGTACGAGCAGTACTTC. Its protein is CASCRGQGSYEQYF.

The chain is built from TRBV6-2 or TRBV6-3 and TRBJ2-3, with D possibly matching TRBD2 (6 bases). V shed 8 bases and J shed 0 bases, with 9 bases lying between them. Germline values: CDR1 MNHEY, CDR2 SVGEGT. The CDR3 has 13 amino acids. The CDR3, as DNA: TGTGCCAGCGAGGCGGGGAGCACAGATACGCAGTATTTT. As protein: CASEAGSTDTQYF.

This clonotype was picked up a small number of times. V usage is TRBV9 and J usage is TRBJ2-1; 8 bases are shared with TRBD1. Unmatched junction bases numbered 18, after V lost 4 bases and J lost 0 bases. From germline, CDR1 is SGDLS and CDR2 YYNGEE. The CDR3 has 20 residues. CDR3 DNA: TGTGCCAGCAGCCGGGGGCAGGGGGCGCGGAGCGCTAGCTCCTACAATGAGCAGTTCTTC. This codes for CASSRGQGARSASSYNEQFF.

The chain joins TRBV4-3 to TRBJ2-3, with TRBD2 as a possible D gene (6 bases). CDR3 length: 14 residues. Germline V gene lookup returns CDR1 LGHNA and CDR2 YSLEER. Between the trimmed V and J ends, which lost 0 bases and 14 bases, there was a span of 18 bases. The CDR3 sequence is CASSQDIRGTGTYF. The CDR3 coding sequence is TGCGCCAGCAGCCAAGATATTCGCGGGACTGGGACGTATTTT.

The V gene is TRBV29-1, the J gene TRBJ2-7; 9 nucleotides match TRBD2. CDR1 is SQVTM, CDR2 ANQGSEA, per germline. J was trimmed by 2 bases and V by 2 bases; bases with no gene match: 13. The CDR3 loop spans 17 amino acids. Here the CDR3 DNA reads TGCAGCGTTGAATTTAGAGAGACTAGCGGAGAGGCCTACGAGCAGTACTTC. Protein product: CSVEFRETSGEAYEQYF.

For this clonotype: A much larger clone is a single base away; this may be a read error. The chain combines TRBV20-1 with TRBJ2-1; 11 bases match TRBD2. The CDR3 runs 20 residues. Germline-derived CDR1 and CDR2 are DFQATT and SNEGSKA (reference sequence). V shed 0 bases, J shed 8 bases, and the junction held 21 bases outside the gene matches. The CDR3 sequence: CSARDQRLAGSAAPLDEQFF. In DNA form, the CDR3 reads TGCAGTGCTAGAGATCAACGACTAGCGGGATCTGCAGCCCCTTTGGATGAGCAGTTCTTC.

This clonotype was found a few times. This rearrangement joins TRBV20-1 to TRBJ2-7; 7 bases align to TRBD2. Germline CDR1 DFQATT, CDR2 SNEGSKA (reference sequence). Trimming at V came to 6 bases and at J to 2 bases, leaving 10 bases not matched to a gene. The CDR3 has 14 amino acids. CDR3 residues: CSALERGAPYEQYF. The CDR3 coding sequence is TGCAGTGCCCTAGAGCGGGGAGCGCCCTACGAGCAGTACTTC.

This clonotype has ten or more counts. CDR3 protein: CASSLRSGANVLTF. The CDR3, as DNA: TGTGCCAGCAGTCTCCGATCTGGGGCCAACGTCCTGACTTTC. The chain is built from TRBV28 and TRBJ2-6; no definite D call. This CDR3 is 14 amino acids long. The germline V and J ends were trimmed by 5 bases and 1 base, with 6 bases remaining between them. CDR1 is MDHEN, CDR2 SYDVKM, per germline.

The chain recombines TRBV30 with TRBJ2-4; D remains ambiguous. The J call may be faulty, since TRBJ2-7 better matches the DNA end. The CDR3 consists of 13 residues. Germline CDR1 reads GTSNPN; CDR2 reads SVGIG (reference sequence). The CDR3 sequence is CAWSVQGRGEQYF. The CDR3 region has the DNA TGTGCCTGGAGTGTTCAAGGGCGCGGCGAGCAGTACTTC.

J is TRBJ2-1 and V is TRBV7-2; a possible D gene is TRBD1 (6 bases). The length of the CDR3 is 13 residues. The germline gives CDR1 SGHTA, CDR2 FQGNSA. The V gene lost 5 bases and the J gene lost 12 bases, with 17 bases spanning the gap. The CDR3 region has the DNA TGTGCCAGCAGCGTTCGACAGGTTGGCGGGCAGTTCTTC. Amino acid sequence: CASSVRQVGGQFF.

V usage is TRBV10-3 and J usage is TRBJ2-5, with 14 nucleotides matching TRBD2. The DNA matches TRBJ2-7 better at its end, which makes the J call doubtful. Germline V gene sequence: CDR1 ENHRY, CDR2 SYGVKD. This CDR3 is built from 16 residues. The CDR3, as DNA: TGTGCCTCGCTCGGGACTAGCGGGAGTTCAGGCGACGAGCAGTACTTC. It codes for CASLGTSGSSGDEQYF.

This clonotype showed up just a few times. The genes are TRBV4-1 and TRBJ2-1; perhaps TRBD2 as D (6 bases). Germline V lookup: CDR1 MGHRA, CDR2 YSYEKL. V shed 3 bases and J shed 5 bases, with 11 bases lying between them. The CDR3 totals 14 residues. CDR3 sequence reads: CASSQPGLHNEQFF. CDR3 DNA sequence: TGCGCCAGCAGCCAGCCGGGACTCCACAATGAGCAGTTCTTC.

The chain carries TRBV12-3 or TRBV12-4 and TRBJ2-1, with 12 nucleotides matching TRBD2. V gave up 5 bases and J gave up 8 bases; unmatched junction bases: 7. This CDR3 has 15 residues. The CDR3 region is CASSILAGGAHEQFF. CDR3 DNA sequence: TGTGCCAGCAGTATACTAGCGGGAGGAGCCCATGAGCAGTTCTTC.

This clonotype was seen only a few times. The chain has TRBV12-3 or TRBV12-4 and TRBJ2-1, with 7 bases fitting TRBD1. This CDR3 region has 12 residues. The V gene end was trimmed by 4 bases and the J gene end by 9 bases; junction bases not matched to a gene: 3. The CDR3 sequence is CASSYRGREQFF. The CDR3 region has the DNA TGTGCCAGCAGTTACAGGGGCCGTGAGCAGTTCTTC.

Only a few counts were recorded for this clonotype. The chain has TRBV4-1 and TRBJ2-7; 7 positions match TRBD2. With V trimmed by 0 bases and J by 2 bases, 16 bases remained unmatched. Germline assignment: CDR1 MGHRA and CDR2 YSYEKL. CDR3 length: 19 amino acids. DNA for the CDR3: TGCGCCAGCAGCCAAGAACCCGGCACACGACGGGAGGTCCCCTACGAGCAGTACTTC. Its translation is CASSQEPGTRREVPYEQYF.

The chain combines TRBV6-6 with TRBJ1-5; TRBD1 matches at 11 bases. CDR1 and CDR2 from the germline V gene are MNHNY and SVGAGI (reference sequence). This CDR3 comprises 15 residues. The V segment lost 0 bases and the J segment 5 bases; nucleotides outside the gene matches: 0. The CDR3 here is CASSYSGQGDQPQHF. The CDR3 coding sequence is TGTGCCAGCAGTTACTCGGGACAGGGGGATCAGCCCCAGCATTTT.

This clonotype was seen a single time. The chain joins TRBV25-1 to TRBJ1-6; 9 bases match TRBD1. CDR1 and CDR2 (germline): MGHDK, SYGVNS. The trim removed 3 bases at V and 9 bases at J, leaving 12 bases unmatched. The CDR3 runs 17 residues. The CDR3 DNA reads TGTGCCAGCAGTGAGCCAAACAGGGGGCGCTGGGGTTCACCCCTCCACTTT. Translated, it gives CASSEPNRGRWGSPLHF.

Notes on this clonotype: This may stem from a read error, because a much larger clone lies one nucleotide away. The chain employs TRBV6-5 and TRBJ1-2; tentative D call: TRBD1 (6 bases). Trimming removed 6 bases from V and 4 bases from J, with 9 bases in between. CDR3 size: 12 residues. The germline CDR1 and CDR2 sequences are MNHEY and SVGAGI. The CDR3 bases are TGTGCCAGCAGACAACAGGGCTATGGCTACACCTTC. This codes for CASRQQGYGYTF.

This sequence joins TRBV5-1 and TRBJ2-1, with D unresolved. The CDR3 runs 13 residues. Germline CDR1 SGHRS, CDR2 YFSETQ. With 5 bases removed from V and 2 bases from J, the gap between germline ends came to 8 bases. As DNA, the CDR3 is TGCGCCAGCAGTAACCTTCCCTACAATGAGCAGTTCTTC. Translating gives CASSNLPYNEQFF.

The chain employs TRBV7-8 and TRBJ2-7; D is ambiguous. The CDR3 loop spans 13 amino acids. V gave up 3 bases and J gave up 5 bases, with 11 bases separating them. CDR1 and CDR2 (germline): SGHVS, FQNEAQ. CDR3: CASSLSQRHEQYF. Written as DNA, the CDR3 is TGTGCCAGCAGCTTGAGTCAGCGCCACGAGCAGTACTTC.

This chain links TRBV5-1 with TRBJ2-1; tentatively, D is TRBD1 or TRBD2 (5 bases each). The germline V and J ends were trimmed by 0 bases and 10 bases, with 14 bases remaining between them. CDR1 SGHRS and CDR2 YFSETQ come from the germline V gene. CDR3 length: 14 amino acids. CDR3 protein: CASSLGDLPREQFF. CDR3 nucleotide sequence: TGCGCCAGCAGCTTGGGGGACCTCCCCAGGGAGCAGTTCTTC. The full variable domain, with the rest looked up from reference TRBV5-1 and TRBJ2-1, is KAGVTQTPRYLIKTRGQQVTLSCSPISGHRSVSWYQQTPGQGLQFLFEYFSETQRNKGNFPGRFSGRQFSNSRSEMNVSTLELGDSALYLCASSLGDLPREQFFGPGTRLTVL.

The J gene is TRBJ2-1, the V gene TRBV5-1; D is perhaps TRBD2 (6 bases). The germline V gene encodes CDR1 SGHRS and CDR2 YFSETQ. V was trimmed by 2 bases and J by 7 bases, leaving 16 bases between them. The CDR3 length is 15 residues. The CDR3 DNA reads TGCGCCAGCAGCTTAGGAGGGAAGTTGGGGAATGAGCAGTTCTTC. Protein: CASSLGGKLGNEQFF.

J is TRBJ1-2 and V is TRBV20-1; D gene ambiguous. The CDR3 is made up of 14 amino acids. Germline lookup yields CDR1 DFQATT and CDR2 SNEGSKA (reference sequence). The V and J ends lost 3 bases and 4 bases respectively, with 15 bases between them. Written as DNA, the CDR3 is TGCAGTGCTAGCGGGGTGGGGATTTTCTATGGCTACACCTTC. Its protein is CSASGVGIFYGYTF.

The chain carries TRBV5-1 and TRBJ1-1; 11 bases agree with TRBD1. The CDR3 spans 15 residues. Per the germline V gene, CDR1 is SGHRS and CDR2 is YFSETQ. The trim removed 5 bases at V and 5 bases at J, leaving 8 bases unmatched. CDR3 nucleotide sequence: TGCGCCAGCAGGATGGGGGGACAGGGGGGTACTGAAGCTTTCTTT. It specifies CASRMGGQGGTEAFF.

The rearrangement uses TRBV30 and TRBJ2-7, with 9 positions matching TRBD1. V shed 4 bases and J 7 bases; nucleotides not matched to a gene: 8. The CDR3 extends over 13 amino acids. Germline CDR1 is GTSNPN and CDR2 is SVGIG (reference sequence). CDR3 sequence: CAWNTGGAEEQYF. CDR3 bases: TGTGCCTGGAATACAGGGGGCGCGGAAGAGCAGTACTTC.

The J gene is TRBJ2-7, the V gene TRBV29-1; 8 nucleotides match TRBD2. The CDR3 is made up of 13 amino acids. The germline CDR1 and CDR2 sequences are SQVTM and ANQGSEA. Trimming took 8 bases from V and 1 from J; bases not matched to a gene: 7. CDR3 sequence reads: CSCLSGGSYEQYF. For the CDR3, the DNA is TGCAGCTGCCTCTCGGGAGGGTCCTACGAGCAGTACTTC.

The gene calls are TRBV6-6 and TRBJ2-7, with 9 bases aligning to TRBD2. This CDR3 is built from 13 residues. Per germline, CDR1 MNHNY and CDR2 SVGAGI (reference sequence). With 8 bases clipped from V and 6 bases from J, the junction kept 8 bases outside the gene matches. The CDR3 nucleotides are TGTGCCAGCGGGGCGGGAGGGCCCGGCGAGCAGTACTTC. Translating it yields CASGAGGPGEQYF.

The V gene is TRBV20-1, the J gene TRBJ2-3; D is possibly TRBD2 (5 bases). Between the trimmed V and J ends, which lost 3 bases and 5 bases, there was a span of 15 bases. Looked up from germline, CDR1 is DFQATT and CDR2 is SNEGSKA (reference sequence). The CDR3 loop spans 14 amino acids. CDR3 protein: CSASSLRVGDTQYF. The CDR3 nucleotides are TGCAGTGCTAGTTCCTTGCGGGTGGGAGATACGCAGTATTTT.